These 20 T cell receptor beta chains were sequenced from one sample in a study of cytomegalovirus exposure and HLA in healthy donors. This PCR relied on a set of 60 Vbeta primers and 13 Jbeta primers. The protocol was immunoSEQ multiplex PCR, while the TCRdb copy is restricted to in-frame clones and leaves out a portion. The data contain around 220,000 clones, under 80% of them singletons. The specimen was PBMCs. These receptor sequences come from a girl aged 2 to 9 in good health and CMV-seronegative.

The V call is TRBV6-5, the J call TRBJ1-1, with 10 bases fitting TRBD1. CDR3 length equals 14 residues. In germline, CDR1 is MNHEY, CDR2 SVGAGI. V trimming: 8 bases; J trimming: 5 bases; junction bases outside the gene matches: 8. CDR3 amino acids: CASRLDRGKTEAFF. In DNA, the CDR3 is TGTGCCAGCCGACTGGACAGGGGGAAAACTGAAGCTTTCTTT.

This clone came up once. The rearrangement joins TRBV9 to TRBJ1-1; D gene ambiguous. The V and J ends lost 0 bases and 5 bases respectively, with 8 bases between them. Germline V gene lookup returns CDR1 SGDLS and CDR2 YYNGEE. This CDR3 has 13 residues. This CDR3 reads CASSVERGTEAFF. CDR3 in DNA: TGTGCCAGCAGCGTAGAACGCGGTACTGAAGCTTTCTTT.

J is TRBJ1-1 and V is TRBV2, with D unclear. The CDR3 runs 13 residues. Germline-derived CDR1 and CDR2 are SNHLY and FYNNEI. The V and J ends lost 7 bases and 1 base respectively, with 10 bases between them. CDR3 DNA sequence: TGTGCCAGCACCGCGGGAGGGAACACTGAAGCTTTCTTT. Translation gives CASTAGGNTEAFF.

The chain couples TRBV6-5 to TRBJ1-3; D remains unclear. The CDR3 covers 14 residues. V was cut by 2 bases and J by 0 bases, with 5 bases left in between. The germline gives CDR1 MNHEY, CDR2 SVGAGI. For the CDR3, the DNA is TGTGCCAGCAGTTACGTCAGCTCTGGAAACACCATATATTTT. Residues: CASSYVSSGNTIYF.

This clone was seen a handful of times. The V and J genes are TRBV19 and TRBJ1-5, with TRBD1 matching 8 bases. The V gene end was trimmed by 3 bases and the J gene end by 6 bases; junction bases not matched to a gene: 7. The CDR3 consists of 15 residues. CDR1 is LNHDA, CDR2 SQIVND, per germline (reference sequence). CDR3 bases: TGTGCCAGTAGTATCGGACAGGGAGGTAGTCAGCCCCAGCATTTT. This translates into CASSIGQGGSQPQHF.

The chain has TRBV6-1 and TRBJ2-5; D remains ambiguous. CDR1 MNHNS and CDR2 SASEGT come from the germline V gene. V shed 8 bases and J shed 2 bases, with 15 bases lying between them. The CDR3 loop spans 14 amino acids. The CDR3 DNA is TGTGCCAGCGTATCAATGTACGGTCAAGAGACCCAGTACTTC. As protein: CASVSMYGQETQYF.

The CDR3 DNA reads as TGTGCCAGCAGACTTCCGGGACAAACCTTAAACTATGGCTACACCTTC. Translated, it gives CASRLPGQTLNYGYTF. V gene TRBV2 combines with J gene TRBJ1-2, with D perhaps TRBD1 (6 bases). The V end was cut by 6 bases, the J end by 2 bases, with 19 bases between. Germline V gene lookup returns CDR1 SNHLY and CDR2 FYNNEI. The CDR3 contains 16 residues. The full variable domain, its missing parts supplied by reference TRBV2 and TRBJ1-2, is EPEVTQTPSHQVTQMGQEVILRCVPISNHLYFYWYRQILGQKVEFLVSFYNNEISEKSEIFDDQFSVERPDGSNFTLKIRSTKLEDSAMYFCASRLPGQTLNYGYTFGSGTRLTVV.

This CDR3 reads CASRMTGLNTEAFF. The CDR3 nucleotides read TGTGCCAGTCGAATGACAGGGCTGAACACTGAAGCTTTCTTT. This rearrangement joins TRBV19 to TRBJ1-1, with 7 bases lining up with TRBD1. J gave up 0 bases and V 8 bases, and 6 bases lay outside the gene matches. Germline loops: CDR1 LNHDA, CDR2 SQIVND (reference sequence). The CDR3 spans 14 residues.

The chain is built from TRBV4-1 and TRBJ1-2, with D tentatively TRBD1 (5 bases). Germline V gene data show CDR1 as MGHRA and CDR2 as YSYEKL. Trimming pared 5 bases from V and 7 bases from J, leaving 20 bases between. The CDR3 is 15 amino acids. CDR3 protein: CASSTGGRGAGGYTF. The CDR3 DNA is TGCGCCAGCAGCACGGGGGGACGGGGCGCGGGTGGCTACACCTTC.

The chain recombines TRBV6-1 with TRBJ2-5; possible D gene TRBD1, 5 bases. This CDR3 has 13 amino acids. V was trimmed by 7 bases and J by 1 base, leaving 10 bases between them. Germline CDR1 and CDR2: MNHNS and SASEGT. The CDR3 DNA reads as TGTGCCAGCACCGCAGGGTCCCAAGAGACCCAGTACTTC. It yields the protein CASTAGSQETQYF.

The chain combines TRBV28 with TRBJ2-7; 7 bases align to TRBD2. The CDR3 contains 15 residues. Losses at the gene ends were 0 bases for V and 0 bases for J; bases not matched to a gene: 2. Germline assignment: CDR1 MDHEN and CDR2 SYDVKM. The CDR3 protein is CASSLWGGSSYEQYF. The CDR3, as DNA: TGTGCCAGCAGTTTATGGGGCGGGAGCTCCTACGAGCAGTACTTC. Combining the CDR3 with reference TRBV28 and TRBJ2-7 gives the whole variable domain DVKVTQSSRYLVKRTGEKVFLECVQDMDHENMFWYRQDPGLGLRLIYFSYDVKMKEKGDIPEGYSVSREKKERFSLILESASTNQTSMYLCASSLWGGSSYEQYFGPGTRLTVT.

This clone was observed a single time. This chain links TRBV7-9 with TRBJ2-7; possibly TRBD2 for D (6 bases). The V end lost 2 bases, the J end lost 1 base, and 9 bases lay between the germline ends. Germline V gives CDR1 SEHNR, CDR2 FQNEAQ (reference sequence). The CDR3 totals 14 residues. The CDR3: CASSLQGGSYEQYF. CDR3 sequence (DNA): TGTGCCAGCAGCTTACAGGGAGGATCCTACGAGCAGTACTTC.

CDR3 sequence (DNA): TGTGCCAGCAGCATATGGACTAGCGGGACTCCCGGGGAGCTGTTTTTT. Amino acid sequence: CASSIWTSGTPGELFF. This chain joins TRBV13 and TRBJ2-2, with 12 nucleotides matching TRBD2. V dropped 5 bases and J dropped 6; count of bases not matched to a gene: 7. The CDR3 runs to 16 residues. Germline CDR1 reads PRHDT; CDR2 reads FYEKMQ (reference sequence).

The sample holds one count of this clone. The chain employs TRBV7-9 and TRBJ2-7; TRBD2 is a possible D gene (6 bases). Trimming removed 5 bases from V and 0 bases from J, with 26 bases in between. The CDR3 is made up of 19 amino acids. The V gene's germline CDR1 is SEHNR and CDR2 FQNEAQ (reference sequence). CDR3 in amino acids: CASSPLELVLGLDSYEQYF. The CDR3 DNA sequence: TGTGCCAGCAGCCCCCTCGAACTTGTGTTGGGACTGGACTCCTACGAGCAGTACTTC.

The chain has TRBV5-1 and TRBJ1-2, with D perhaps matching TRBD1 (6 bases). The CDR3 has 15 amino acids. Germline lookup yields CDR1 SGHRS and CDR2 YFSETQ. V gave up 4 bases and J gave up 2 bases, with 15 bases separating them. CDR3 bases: TGCGCCAGCAGCAGCACCACGGGGGGCAACTATGGCTACACCTTC. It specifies CASSSTTGGNYGYTF.

As DNA, the CDR3 is TGTGCCAGCTCACTGGGACTAGCGGGAGGGAAAAGCTCCTACAATGAGCAGTTCTTC. Translated: CASSLGLAGGKSSYNEQFF. This chain uses TRBV18 with TRBJ2-1; 16 bases are shared with TRBD2. CDR3 size: 19 residues. Germline lookup yields CDR1 KGHSH and CDR2 LQKENI. The trim removed 4 bases at V and 0 bases at J, leaving 6 bases unmatched.

In nucleotides, the CDR3 is TGTGCCAGTAGACGCGGGACAGGGGATTCGCCTTTATATGGCTACACCTTC. Translation: CASRRGTGDSPLYGYTF. The gene calls are TRBV19 and TRBJ1-2; 10 bases line up with TRBD1. Germline-derived CDR1 and CDR2 are LNHDA and SQIVND (reference sequence). The CDR3 extends over 17 amino acids. The trim removed 6 bases at V and 5 bases at J, leaving 15 bases unmatched.

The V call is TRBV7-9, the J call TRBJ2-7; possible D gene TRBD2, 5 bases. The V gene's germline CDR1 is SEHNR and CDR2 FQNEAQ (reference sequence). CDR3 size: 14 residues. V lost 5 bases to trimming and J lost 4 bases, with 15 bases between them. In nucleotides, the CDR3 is TGTGCCAGCAGCCCCATGGACTGGGCTTACGAGCAGTACTTC. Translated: CASSPMDWAYEQYF.

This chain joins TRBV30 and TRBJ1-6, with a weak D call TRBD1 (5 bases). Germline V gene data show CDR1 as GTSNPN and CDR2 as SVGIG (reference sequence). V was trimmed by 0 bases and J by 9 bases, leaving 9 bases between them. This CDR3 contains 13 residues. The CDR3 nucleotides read TGTGCCTGGAGTGTACAGGCCCTTTCACCCCTCCACTTT. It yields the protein CAWSVQALSPLHF.

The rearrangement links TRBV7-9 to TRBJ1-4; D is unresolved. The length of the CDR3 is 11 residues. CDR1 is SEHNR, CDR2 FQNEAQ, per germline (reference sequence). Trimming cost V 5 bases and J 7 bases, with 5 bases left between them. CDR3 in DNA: TGTGCCAGCAGCCTCTCTGAAAAACTGTTTTTT. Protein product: CASSLSEKLFF.